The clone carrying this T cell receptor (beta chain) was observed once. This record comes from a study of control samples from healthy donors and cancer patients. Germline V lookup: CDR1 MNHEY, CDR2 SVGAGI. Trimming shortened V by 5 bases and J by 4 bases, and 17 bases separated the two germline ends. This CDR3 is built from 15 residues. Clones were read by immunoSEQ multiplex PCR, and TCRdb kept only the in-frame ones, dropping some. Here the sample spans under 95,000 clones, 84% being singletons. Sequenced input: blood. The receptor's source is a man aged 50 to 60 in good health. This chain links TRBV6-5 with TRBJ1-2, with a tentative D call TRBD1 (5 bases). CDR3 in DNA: TGTGCCAGCAGTCCTTTGGGACGTAGCTCCTATGGCTACACCTTC. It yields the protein CASSPLGRSSYGYTF.